This paragraph reports one T cell receptor (beta chain). Its target is not known. J lost 2 bases, V lost 3 bases, and 2 bases had no gene match. The germline gives CDR1 MNHEY, CDR2 SMNVEV (reference sequence). The CDR3 contains 16 residues. Axillary draining lymph nodes of breast cancer patients supplied the node samples. A single record per CDR3 protein comes from TCRdb applying MiXCR to the multiplex PCR reads. The data show fewer than 200,000 distinct CDR3 sequences, around a third seen once. This record comes from a study of breast tumors, draining lymph nodes, adjacent tissues. General study findings and limits: Tumor repertoires ranked between lymph nodes and nontumor tissue in diversity, with V and J gene preferences.

The receptor was isolated from a female donor with breast cancer. Some clones in this sample may be carry-over from other donors' samples. The chain has TRBV27 and TRBJ2-3, with 13 bases aligning to TRBD2. Sequencing used axillary lymph node tissue. CDR3 DNA sequence: TGTGCCAGCAGTTTTGGACTAGCGGGAGTCACAGATACGCAGTATTTT. This codes for CASSFGLAGVTDTQYF.